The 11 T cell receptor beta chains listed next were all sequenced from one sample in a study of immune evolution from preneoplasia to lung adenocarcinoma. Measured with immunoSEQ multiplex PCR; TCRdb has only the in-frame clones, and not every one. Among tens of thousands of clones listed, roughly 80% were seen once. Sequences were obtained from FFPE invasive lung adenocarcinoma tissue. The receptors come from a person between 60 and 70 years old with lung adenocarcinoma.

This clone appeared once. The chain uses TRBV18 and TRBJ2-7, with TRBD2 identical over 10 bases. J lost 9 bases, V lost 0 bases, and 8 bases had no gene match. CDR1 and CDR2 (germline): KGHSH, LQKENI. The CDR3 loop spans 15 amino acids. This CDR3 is CASSPPLAGEVAQYF. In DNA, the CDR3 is TGTGCCAGCTCACCACCCCTAGCGGGAGAGGTGGCGCAGTACTTC. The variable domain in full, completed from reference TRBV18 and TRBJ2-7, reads NAGVMQNPRHLVRRRGQEARLRCSPMKGHSHVYWYRQLPEEGLKFMVYLQKENIIDESGMPKERFSAEFPKEGPSILRIQQVVRGDSAAYFCASSPPLAGEVAQYFGPGTRLTVT.

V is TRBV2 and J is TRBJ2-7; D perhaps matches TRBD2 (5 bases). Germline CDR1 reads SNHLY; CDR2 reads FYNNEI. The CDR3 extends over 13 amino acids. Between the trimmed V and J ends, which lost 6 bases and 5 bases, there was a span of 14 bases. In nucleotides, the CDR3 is TGTGCCAGCAGCATGAGAGGGAACGACGAGCAGTACTTC. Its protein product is CASSMRGNDEQYF.

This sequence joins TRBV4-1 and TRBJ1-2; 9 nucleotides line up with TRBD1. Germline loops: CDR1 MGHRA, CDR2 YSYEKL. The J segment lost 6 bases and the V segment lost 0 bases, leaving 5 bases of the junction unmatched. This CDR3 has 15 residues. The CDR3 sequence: CASSQEITGGNGYTF. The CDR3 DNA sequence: TGCGCCAGCAGCCAAGAAATAACAGGGGGCAATGGCTACACCTTC.

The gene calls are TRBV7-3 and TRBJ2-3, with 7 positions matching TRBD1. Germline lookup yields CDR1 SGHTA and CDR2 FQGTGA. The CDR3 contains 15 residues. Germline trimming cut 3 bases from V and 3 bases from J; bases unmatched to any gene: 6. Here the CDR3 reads CASSFRGGRTDTQYF. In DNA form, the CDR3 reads TGTGCCAGCAGCTTTAGAGGGGGCAGAACAGATACGCAGTATTTT.

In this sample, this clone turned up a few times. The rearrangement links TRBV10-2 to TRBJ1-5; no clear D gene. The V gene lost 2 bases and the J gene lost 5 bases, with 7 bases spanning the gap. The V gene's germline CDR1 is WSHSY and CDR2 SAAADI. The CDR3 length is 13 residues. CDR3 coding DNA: TGCGCCAGCAGTGAGGTGAGGGATCAGCCCCAGCATTTT. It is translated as CASSEVRDQPQHF.

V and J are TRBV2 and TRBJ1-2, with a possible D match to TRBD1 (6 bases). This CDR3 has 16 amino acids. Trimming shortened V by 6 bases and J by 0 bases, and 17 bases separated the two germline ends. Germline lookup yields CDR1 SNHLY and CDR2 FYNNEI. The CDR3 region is CASRGGMPLTNYGYTF. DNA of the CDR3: TGTGCCAGCAGGGGGGGCATGCCCTTAACTAACTATGGCTACACCTTC.

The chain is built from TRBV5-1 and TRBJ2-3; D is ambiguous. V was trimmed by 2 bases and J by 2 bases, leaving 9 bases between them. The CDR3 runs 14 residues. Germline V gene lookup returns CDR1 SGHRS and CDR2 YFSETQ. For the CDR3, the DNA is TGCGCCAGCAGCTTCCAACAAGTCACAGATACGCAGTATTTT. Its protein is CASSFQQVTDTQYF.

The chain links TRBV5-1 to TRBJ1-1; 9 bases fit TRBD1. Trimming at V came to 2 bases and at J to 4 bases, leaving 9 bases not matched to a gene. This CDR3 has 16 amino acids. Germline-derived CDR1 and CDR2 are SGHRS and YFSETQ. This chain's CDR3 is CASSFGNTGGITEAFF. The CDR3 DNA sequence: TGCGCCAGCAGCTTCGGCAATACAGGGGGCATCACTGAAGCTTTCTTT.

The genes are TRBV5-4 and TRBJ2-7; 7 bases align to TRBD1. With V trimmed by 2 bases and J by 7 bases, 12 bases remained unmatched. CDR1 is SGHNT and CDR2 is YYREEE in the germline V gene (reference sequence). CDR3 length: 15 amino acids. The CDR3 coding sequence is TGTGCCAGCAGCTTAGACAGGGAAGCAGTATGGGAGCAGTACTTC. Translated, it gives CASSLDREAVWEQYF. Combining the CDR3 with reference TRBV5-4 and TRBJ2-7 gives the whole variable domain ETGVTQSPTHLIKTRGQQVTLRCSSQSGHNTVSWYQQALGQGPQFIFQYYREEENGRGNFPPRFSGLQFPNYSSELNVNALELDDSALYLCASSLDREAVWEQYFGPGTRLTVT.

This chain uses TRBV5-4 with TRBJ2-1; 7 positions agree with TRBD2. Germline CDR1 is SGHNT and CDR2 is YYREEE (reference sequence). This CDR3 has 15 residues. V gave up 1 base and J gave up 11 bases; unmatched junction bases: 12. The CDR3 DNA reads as TGTGCCAGCAGCTTGCGGGCTAGCGGAGACCCACAGCAGTTCTTC. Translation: CASSLRASGDPQQFF.

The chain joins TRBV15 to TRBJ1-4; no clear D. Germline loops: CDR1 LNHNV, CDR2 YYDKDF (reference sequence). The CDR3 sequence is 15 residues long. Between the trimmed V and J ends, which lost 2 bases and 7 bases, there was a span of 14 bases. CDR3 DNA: TGTGCCACCAGCAGACACGGCCGGATGAGTGAAAAACTGTTTTTT. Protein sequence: CATSRHGRMSEKLFF.